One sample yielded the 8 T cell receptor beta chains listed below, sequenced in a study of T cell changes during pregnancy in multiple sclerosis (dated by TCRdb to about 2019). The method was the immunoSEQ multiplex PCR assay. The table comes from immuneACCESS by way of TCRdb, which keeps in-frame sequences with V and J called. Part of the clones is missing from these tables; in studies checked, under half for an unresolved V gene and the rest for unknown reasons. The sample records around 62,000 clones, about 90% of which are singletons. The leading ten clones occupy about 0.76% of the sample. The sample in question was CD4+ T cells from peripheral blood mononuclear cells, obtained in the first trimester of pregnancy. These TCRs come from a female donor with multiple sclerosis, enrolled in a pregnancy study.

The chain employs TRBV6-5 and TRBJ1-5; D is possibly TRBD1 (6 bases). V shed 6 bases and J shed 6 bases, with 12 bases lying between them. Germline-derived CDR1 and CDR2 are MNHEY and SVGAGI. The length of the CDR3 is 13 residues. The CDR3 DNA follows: TGTGCCAGCAGAAGGGGACAAAGTCAGCCCCAGCATTTT. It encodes CASRRGQSQPQHF.

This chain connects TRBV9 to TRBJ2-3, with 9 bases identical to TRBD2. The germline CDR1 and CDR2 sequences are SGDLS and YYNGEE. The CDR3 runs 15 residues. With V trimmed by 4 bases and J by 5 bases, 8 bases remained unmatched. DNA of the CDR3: TGTGCCAGCAGCCCCCGGGGAGCGGGAGGAGATACGCAGTATTTT. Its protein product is CASSPRGAGGDTQYF. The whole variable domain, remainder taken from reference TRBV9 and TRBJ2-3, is DSGVTQTPKHLITATGQRVTLRCSPRSGDLSVYWYQQSLDQGLQFLIQYYNGEERAKGNILERFSAQQFPDLHSELNLSSLELGDSALYFCASSPRGAGGDTQYFGPGTRLTVL.

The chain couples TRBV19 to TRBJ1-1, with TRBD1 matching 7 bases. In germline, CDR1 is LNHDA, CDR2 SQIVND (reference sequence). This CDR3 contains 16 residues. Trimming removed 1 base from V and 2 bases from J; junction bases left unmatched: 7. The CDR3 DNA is TGTGCCAGTAGTATAGCGGCGGGACAGATAAACACTGAAGCTTTCTTT. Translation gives CASSIAAGQINTEAFF.

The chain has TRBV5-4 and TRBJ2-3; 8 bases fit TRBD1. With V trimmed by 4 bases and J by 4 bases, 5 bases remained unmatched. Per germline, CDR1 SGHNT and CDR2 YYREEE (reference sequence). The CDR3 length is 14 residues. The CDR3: CASSKQGGSDTQYF. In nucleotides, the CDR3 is TGTGCCAGCAGCAAACAGGGGGGCTCAGATACGCAGTATTTT.

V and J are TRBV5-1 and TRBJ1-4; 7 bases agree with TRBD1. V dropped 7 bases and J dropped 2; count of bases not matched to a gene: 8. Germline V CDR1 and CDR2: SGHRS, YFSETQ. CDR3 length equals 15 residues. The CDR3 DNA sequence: TGCGCCAGCGGATTTACAGGGGTCACTAATGAAAAACTGTTTTTT. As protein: CASGFTGVTNEKLFF.

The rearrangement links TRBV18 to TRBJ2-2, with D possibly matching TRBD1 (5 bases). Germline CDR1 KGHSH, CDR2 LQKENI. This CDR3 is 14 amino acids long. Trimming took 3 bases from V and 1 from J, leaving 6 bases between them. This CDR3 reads CASSPQGNTGELFF. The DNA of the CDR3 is TGTGCCAGCTCACCCCAGGGGAACACCGGGGAGCTGTTTTTT.

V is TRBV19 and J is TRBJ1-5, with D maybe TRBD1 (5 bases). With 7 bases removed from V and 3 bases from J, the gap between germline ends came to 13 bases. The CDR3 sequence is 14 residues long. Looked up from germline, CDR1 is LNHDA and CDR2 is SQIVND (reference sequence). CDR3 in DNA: TGTGCCAGTACATCGGGGGTATACAATCAGCCCCAGCATTTT. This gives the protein CASTSGVYNQPQHF.

The CDR3 DNA reads as TGTGCCAGCAGCTTGACCTTGAGACAGGGCTATGGCTACACCTTC. It codes for CASSLTLRQGYGYTF. This chain connects TRBV7-9 to TRBJ1-2; 7 bases are shared with TRBD1. This CDR3 is 15 amino acids long. CDR1 is SEHNR, CDR2 FQNEAQ, per germline (reference sequence). After removal of 3 bases from V and 4 bases from J, the junction contained 8 bases not matched to a gene.